This T cell receptor (beta chain) was documented in a study of T-cell reconstitution after alpha-beta-depleted transplantation in children. The V end lost 2 bases, the J end lost 0 bases, and 7 bases lay between the germline ends. CDR1 and CDR2 from the germline V gene are MGHRA and YSYEKL. CDR3 size: 14 residues. Unique molecular identifiers were used to barcode this TCRbeta library. TCRdb reanalysed the PCR reads using MiXCR and keeps one entry per CDR3 protein. Here the sample spans around 380,000 distinct CDR3 sequences, roughly 11% being singletons. The source of this sequence is a human donor who donated a stem cell graft to a child with acute myeloid leukemia. V and J are TRBV4-1 and TRBJ1-1, with no clear D. Specimen: PBMCs from the stem cell graft donor, collected from the stem cell graft. CDR3 region: CASSQPRLNTEAFF. CDR3 DNA: TGCGCCAGCAGCCAACCACGATTGAACACTGAAGCTTTCTTT.